These T cell receptor beta chains were read from a single sample in a study of radiotherapy plus CTLA-4 blockade in lung cancer. Libraries were prepared by immunoSEQ multiplex PCR; TCRdb keeps only in-frame clonotypes and omits some of them. The sample contains 80,000 to 100,000 clones, 65% to 75% of which appear only once. Here the sequenced sample was peripheral blood, taken from a patient treated with radiotherapy plus ipilimumab. Every receptor here comes from a human donor with non-small cell lung cancer who had a partial response to radiotherapy plus ipilimumab. Some clones in this sample may be carry-over from other donors' samples. The CDR3 runs from the conserved cysteine through the conserved F or W. The D gene is left open where the match is weak. Not every row has a clone size; where given, it reads once, few, many or a size class.

clone size: -
D gene: -
V gene: TRBV29-1
J gene: TRBJ2-3
CDR3 DNA: TGCAGCGTTGCGGTCCGGGGTGGGGTCGATACGCAGTATTTT
CDR3 protein: CSVAVRGGVDTQYF

clone size: -
D gene: -
V gene: TRBV18
J gene: TRBJ2-3
CDR3 DNA: TGTGCCAGCTCACCATTCAACGGTAGCACAGATACGCAGTATTTT
CDR3 protein: CASSPFNGSTDTQYF

clone size: few
D gene: TRBD1
V gene: TRBV2
J gene: TRBJ2-3
CDR3 DNA: TGTGCCAGCAGATATAGGACAGGGAAGGAAAATACGCAGTATTTT
CDR3 protein: CASRYRTGKENTQYF

clone size: -
D gene: -
V gene: TRBV11-2
J gene: TRBJ1-5
CDR3 DNA: TGTGCCAGCAGCTTGGGCAGGGGAAACGGCAATCAGCCCCAGCATTTT
CDR3 protein: CASSLGRGNGNQPQHF

clone size: -
D gene: TRBD2
V gene: TRBV11-2
J gene: TRBJ2-3
CDR3 DNA: TGTGCCAGCAGCTCAGGACTAGCGGGCCGACGCACAGATACGCAGTATTTT
CDR3 protein: CASSSGLAGRRTDTQYF

clone size: -
D gene: TRBD2
V gene: TRBV5-4
J gene: TRBJ2-4
CDR3 DNA: TGTGCCAGCAGCTTGAGGTGGGGTCCGGGACTAGCACGCATTCAGTACTTC
CDR3 protein: CASSLRWGPGLARIQYF

clone size: -
D gene: -
V gene: TRBV2
J gene: TRBJ1-5
CDR3 DNA: TGTGCCAGCACCTCGGGGGGGGCAGGTCAGCCCCAGCATTTT
CDR3 protein: CASTSGGAGQPQHF

clone size: -
D gene: TRBD1
V gene: TRBV11-3
J gene: TRBJ1-2
CDR3 DNA: TGTGCCAGCAGCCCAGGGGGCGCGATCTATGGCTACACCTTC
CDR3 protein: CASSPGGAIYGYTF

clone size: -
D gene: TRBD1
V gene: TRBV11-2
J gene: TRBJ1-1
CDR3 DNA: TGTGCCAGCAGCCCCAGGACAGGGGTAGTGGTGAACACTGAAGCTTTCTTT
CDR3 protein: CASSPRTGVVVNTEAFF

clone size: -
D gene: -
V gene: TRBV29-1
J gene: TRBJ1-2
CDR3 DNA: TGCAGCGTTGCTGCGGATGCGGGACCTTATGGCTACACCTTC
CDR3 protein: CSVAADAGPYGYTF

clone size: -
D gene: -
V gene: TRBV2
J gene: TRBJ1-6
CDR3 DNA: TGTGCCAGCAGTTTGAACAGGGTTAATTCACCCCTCCACTTT
CDR3 protein: CASSLNRVNSPLHF

clone size: once
D gene: TRBD1
V gene: TRBV28
J gene: TRBJ1-4
CDR3 DNA: TGTGCCAGCAGTCCCCCCGGGACAGGAGAGGAAAAACTGTTTTTT
CDR3 protein: CASSPPGTGEEKLFF

clone size: -
D gene: -
V gene: TRBV7-9
J gene: TRBJ2-1
CDR3 DNA: TGTGCCAGCAGCTCACATTACAATGAGCAGTTCTTC
CDR3 protein: CASSSHYNEQFF

clone size: -
D gene: -
V gene: TRBV7-2
J gene: TRBJ1-2
CDR3 DNA: TGTGCCAGCAGCCGGGCTACAGGTTTTCTAAACTATGGCTACACCTTC
CDR3 protein: CASSRATGFLNYGYTF

clone size: -
D gene: TRBD1
V gene: TRBV30
J gene: TRBJ2-5
CDR3 DNA: TGTGCCTGGAGCCCTTGGACAGGGAGAGAGACCCAGTACTTC
CDR3 protein: CAWSPWTGRETQYF

clone size: -
D gene: -
V gene: TRBV30
J gene: TRBJ2-4
CDR3 DNA: TGTGCCTGGAGCCCGGGACTCTCGACCCAAAACATTCAGTACTTC
CDR3 protein: CAWSPGLSTQNIQYF

clone size: -
D gene: -
V gene: TRBV5-1
J gene: TRBJ2-3
CDR3 DNA: TGCGCCAGCAGCCGGGACTTTTCTAGCACAGATACGCAGTATTTT
CDR3 protein: CASSRDFSSTDTQYF

clone size: once
D gene: -
V gene: TRBV19
J gene: TRBJ1-1
CDR3 DNA: TGTGCCAGTAGTACAACCTCAGAGAACACTGAAGCTTTCTTT
CDR3 protein: CASSTTSENTEAFF

clone size: -
D gene: -
V gene: TRBV7-2
J gene: TRBJ2-3
CDR3 DNA: TGTGCCAGCAGCTTAGCTCAGGGGAATACAGATACGCAGTATTTT
CDR3 protein: CASSLAQGNTDTQYF

clone size: -
D gene: TRBD1
V gene: TRBV7-9
J gene: TRBJ2-7
CDR3 DNA: TGTGCCAGCAGCCGCCGAGACAGGGCCTACGAGCAGTACTTC
CDR3 protein: CASSRRDRAYEQYF

clone size: -
D gene: TRBD2
V gene: TRBV29-1
J gene: TRBJ2-1
CDR3 DNA: TGCAGCGCCGGAACCGGCAATAGCGGGGGGCCCTACAATGAGCAGTTCTTC
CDR3 protein: CSAGTGNSGGPYNEQFF

clone size: few
D gene: -
V gene: TRBV28
J gene: TRBJ2-1
CDR3 DNA: TGTGCCAGCAGAGAGCGGAGGCAGCAGTTCTTC
CDR3 protein: CASRERRQQFF

clone size: few
D gene: -
V gene: TRBV7-9
J gene: TRBJ1-1
CDR3 DNA: TGTGCCAGCAGCCGTTCAGGGACATTTGAAGCTTTCTTT
CDR3 protein: CASSRSGTFEAFF

clone size: -
D gene: TRBD2
V gene: TRBV2
J gene: TRBJ2-1
CDR3 DNA: TGTGCCAGCAGACCGGGACTAGCGGGAGCCGGTGGGTTCTTC
CDR3 protein: CASRPGLAGAGGFF

clone size: once
D gene: TRBD1
V gene: TRBV5-4
J gene: TRBJ1-4
CDR3 DNA: TGTGCCAGCAGGACGACAGGGTCAGATGAAAAACTGTTTTTT
CDR3 protein: CASRTTGSDEKLFF

clone size: -
D gene: TRBD2
V gene: TRBV28
J gene: TRBJ2-7
CDR3 DNA: TGTGCCAGCAGTTTACTAGCGGGGGGGCTCAGGGTCCTGTACTTC
CDR3 protein: CASSLLAGGLRVLYF

clone size: -
D gene: -
V gene: TRBV19
J gene: TRBJ1-2
CDR3 DNA: TGTGCCAGTAGTACATCTCCGAGTCCCTCTAACTATGGCTACACCTTC
CDR3 protein: CASSTSPSPSNYGYTF